This T cell receptor beta chain was recorded in a study of response to subunit inactivated influenza vaccine. Study-wide results and limits: Few additional T cells are recruited per seasonal influenza vaccination, authors suggested.

Per the germline V gene, CDR1 is SQVTM and CDR2 is ANQGSEA. V was clipped by 7 bases and J by 2 bases, with 12 bases between them. This CDR3 region has 14 residues. Via MiXCR, TCRdb re-called the RT-PCR reads, giving one row per CDR3 protein. The sample lists 550,000 to 800,000 distinct CDR3 sequences, approximately 15% seen once, with roughly 12% in the top ten. For this clonotype: Its antigen is not identified.

The rearrangement joins TRBV29-1 to TRBJ2-6, with D possibly being TRBD1 or TRBD2 (6 bases each). Sequences were derived from PBMCs from blood, sampled about 12 days after vaccination. The sequence derives from a man aged 45 to 65 who received an inactivated influenza vaccine. The DNA of the CDR3 is TGCAGCGCCGAGGGGGGAACTGGGGCCAACGTCCTGACTTTC. The encoded protein is CSAEGGTGANVLTF.